This T cell receptor beta chain was recovered during a study of blood T cell repertoires in COVID-19. Study context: T cells, B-cell-depleted T cells, or PBMCs supplied cDNA or gDNA.

This table comes from immunoSEQ multiplex PCR, and its TCRdb copy is limited to in-frame clones, with some not included. The table shows approximately 160,000 clones, with roughly nine tenths occurring only once. The V gene's germline CDR1 is SQVTM and CDR2 ANQGSEA. The CDR3 length is 12 residues. The J segment lost 6 bases and the V segment lost 7 bases, leaving 5 bases of the junction unmatched. This receptor was taken from a middle-aged man with acute or convalescent COVID-19. Sequenced material: peripheral blood. The chain carries TRBV29-1 and TRBJ2-1; 8 bases agree with TRBD1. The CDR3 here is CSGEGQGNEQFF. The CDR3 DNA reads as TGCAGCGGCGAAGGACAGGGCAATGAGCAGTTCTTC.